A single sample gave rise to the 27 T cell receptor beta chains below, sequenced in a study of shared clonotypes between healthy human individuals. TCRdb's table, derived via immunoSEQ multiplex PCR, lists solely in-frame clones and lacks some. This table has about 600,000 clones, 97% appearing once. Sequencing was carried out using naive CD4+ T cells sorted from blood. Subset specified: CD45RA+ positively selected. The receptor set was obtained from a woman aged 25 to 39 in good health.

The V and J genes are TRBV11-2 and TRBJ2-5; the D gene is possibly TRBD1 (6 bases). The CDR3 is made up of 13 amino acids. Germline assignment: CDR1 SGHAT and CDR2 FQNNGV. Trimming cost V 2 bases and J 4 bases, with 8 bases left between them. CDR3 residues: CASSLQGLETQYF. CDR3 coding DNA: TGTGCCAGCAGCTTACAGGGGTTAGAGACCCAGTACTTC.

CDR3 residues: CASSYLRNNEQFF. As DNA, the CDR3 is TGTGCCAGCAGTTACCTAAGAAACAATGAGCAGTTCTTC. The chain couples TRBV6-6 to TRBJ2-1; D ambiguous. The CDR3 spans 13 residues. V lost 2 bases, J lost 5 bases, and 7 bases lay in between. Germline-derived CDR1 and CDR2 are MNHNY and SVGAGI (reference sequence).

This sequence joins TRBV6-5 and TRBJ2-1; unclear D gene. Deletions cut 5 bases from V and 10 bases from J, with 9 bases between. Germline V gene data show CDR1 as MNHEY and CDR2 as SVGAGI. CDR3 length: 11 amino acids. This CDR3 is CASSIQTEQFF. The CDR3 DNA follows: TGTGCCAGCAGTATCCAGACGGAGCAGTTCTTC.

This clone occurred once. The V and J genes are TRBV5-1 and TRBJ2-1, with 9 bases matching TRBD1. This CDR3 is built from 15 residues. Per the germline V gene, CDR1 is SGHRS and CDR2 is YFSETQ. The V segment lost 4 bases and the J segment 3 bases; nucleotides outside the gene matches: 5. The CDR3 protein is CASSRGQGYYNEQFF. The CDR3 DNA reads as TGCGCCAGCAGCCGGGGACAGGGATACTACAATGAGCAGTTCTTC.

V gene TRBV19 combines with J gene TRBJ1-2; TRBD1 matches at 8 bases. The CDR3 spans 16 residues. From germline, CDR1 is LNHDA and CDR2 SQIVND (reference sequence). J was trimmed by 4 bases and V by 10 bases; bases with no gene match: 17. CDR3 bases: TGTGCCACCGGAGGACAGGGCGATGGAGGGTTCTATGGCTACACCTTC. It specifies CATGGQGDGGFYGYTF.

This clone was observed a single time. CDR3 bases: TGCGCCAGCAGCCGAGTAGGGACTAGCGGGAACACCGGGGAGCTGTTTTTT. This gives the protein CASSRVGTSGNTGELFF. The chain is built from TRBV5-1 and TRBJ2-2, with TRBD2 matching over 11 bases. Germline-derived CDR1 and CDR2 are SGHRS and YFSETQ. This CDR3 region has 17 residues. Germline trimming cut 4 bases from V and 1 base from J; bases unmatched to any gene: 6.

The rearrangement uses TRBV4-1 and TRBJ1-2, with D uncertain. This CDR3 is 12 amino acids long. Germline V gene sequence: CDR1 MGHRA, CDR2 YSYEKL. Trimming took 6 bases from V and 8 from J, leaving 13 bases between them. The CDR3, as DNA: TGCGCCAGCAGTCACCCCCTGGGAGGCTACACCTTC. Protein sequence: CASSHPLGGYTF.

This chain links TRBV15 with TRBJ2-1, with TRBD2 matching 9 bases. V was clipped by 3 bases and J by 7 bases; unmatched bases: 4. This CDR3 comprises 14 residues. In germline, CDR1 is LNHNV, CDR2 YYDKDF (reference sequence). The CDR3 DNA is TGTGCCACCAGCAGCGCTAGCGGGGTTAATGAGCAGTTCTTC. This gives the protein CATSSASGVNEQFF.

CDR3 protein: CASSVAGNQPQHF. The CDR3 DNA sequence: TGCGCCAGCAGTGTTGCGGGGAATCAGCCCCAGCATTTT. This sequence joins TRBV10-1 and TRBJ1-5; unclear D gene. The CDR3 loop spans 13 amino acids. Germline lookup yields CDR1 WNHNN and CDR2 SYGVQD (reference sequence). V dropped 4 bases and J dropped 4 bases, with 8 bases sitting between them.

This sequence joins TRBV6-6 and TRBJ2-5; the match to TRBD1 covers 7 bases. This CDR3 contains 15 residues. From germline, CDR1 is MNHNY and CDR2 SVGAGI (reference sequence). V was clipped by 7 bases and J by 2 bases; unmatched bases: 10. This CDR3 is CASTQAQGPQETQYF. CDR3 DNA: TGTGCCAGCACCCAGGCACAGGGGCCACAAGAGACCCAGTACTTC.

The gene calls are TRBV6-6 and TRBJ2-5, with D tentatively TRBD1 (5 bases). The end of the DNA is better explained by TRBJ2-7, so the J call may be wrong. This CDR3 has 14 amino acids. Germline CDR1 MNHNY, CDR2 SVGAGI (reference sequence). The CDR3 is CASSYSDTYYEQYF. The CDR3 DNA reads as TGTGCCAGCAGTTACTCGGACACCTACTACGAGCAGTACTTC.

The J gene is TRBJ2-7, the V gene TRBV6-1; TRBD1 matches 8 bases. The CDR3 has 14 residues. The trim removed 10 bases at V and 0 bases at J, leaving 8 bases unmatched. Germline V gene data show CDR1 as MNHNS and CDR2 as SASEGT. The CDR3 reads CATRGQATSYEQYF. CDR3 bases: TGTGCCACCAGGGGACAGGCTACCTCCTACGAGCAGTACTTC.

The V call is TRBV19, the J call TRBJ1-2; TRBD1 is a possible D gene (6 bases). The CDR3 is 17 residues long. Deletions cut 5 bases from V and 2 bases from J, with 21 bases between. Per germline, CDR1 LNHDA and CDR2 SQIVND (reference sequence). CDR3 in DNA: TGTGCCAGTAGTCCTCTACAGGGATCCCTACAGAACTATGGCTACACCTTC. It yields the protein CASSPLQGSLQNYGYTF.

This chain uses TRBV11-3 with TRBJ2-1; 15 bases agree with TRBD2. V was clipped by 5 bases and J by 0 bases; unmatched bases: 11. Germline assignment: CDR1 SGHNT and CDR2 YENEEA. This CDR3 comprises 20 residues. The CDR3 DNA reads TGTGCCAGCAGCGCTGGACTAGCGGGAGGGGCTAATCCCTCCTACAATGAGCAGTTCTTC. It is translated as CASSAGLAGGANPSYNEQFF.

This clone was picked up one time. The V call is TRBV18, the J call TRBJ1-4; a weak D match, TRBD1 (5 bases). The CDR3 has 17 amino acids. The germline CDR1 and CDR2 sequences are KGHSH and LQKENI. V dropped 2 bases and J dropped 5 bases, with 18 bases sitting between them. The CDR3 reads CASSPKGDSIPNEKLFF. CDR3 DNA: TGTGCCAGCTCACCAAAGGGAGACAGTATCCCCAATGAAAAACTGTTTTTT.

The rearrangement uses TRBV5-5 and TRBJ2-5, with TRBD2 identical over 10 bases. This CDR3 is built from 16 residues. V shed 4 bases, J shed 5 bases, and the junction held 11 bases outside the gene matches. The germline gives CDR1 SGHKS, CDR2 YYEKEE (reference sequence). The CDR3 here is CASSPRMGTSVETQYF. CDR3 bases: TGTGCCAGCAGCCCGCGGATGGGGACTAGCGTTGAGACCCAGTACTTC.

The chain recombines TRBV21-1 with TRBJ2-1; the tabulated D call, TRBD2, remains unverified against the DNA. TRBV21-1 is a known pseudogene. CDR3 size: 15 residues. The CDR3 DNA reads TGTGCCAGCAGCAAAGCGGGAGGGCCGGGCAATGAGCAGTTCTTC. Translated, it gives CASSKAGGPGNEQFF.

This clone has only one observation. CDR3 residues: CSARDGGYTF. CDR3 coding DNA: TGCAGTGCTAGGGACGGCGGCTACACCTTC. The chain combines TRBV20-1 with TRBJ1-2; unclear D gene. The germline CDR1 and CDR2 sequences are DFQATT and SNEGSKA (reference sequence). The CDR3 has 10 residues. Trimming shortened V by 3 bases and J by 8 bases, and 7 bases separated the two germline ends.

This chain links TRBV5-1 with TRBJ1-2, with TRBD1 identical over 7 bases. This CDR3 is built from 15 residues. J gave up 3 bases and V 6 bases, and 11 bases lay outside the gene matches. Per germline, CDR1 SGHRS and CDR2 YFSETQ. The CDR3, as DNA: TGCGCCAGCACCCGAGTAGGACAGGCGGACTATGGCTACACCTTC. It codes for CASTRVGQADYGYTF.

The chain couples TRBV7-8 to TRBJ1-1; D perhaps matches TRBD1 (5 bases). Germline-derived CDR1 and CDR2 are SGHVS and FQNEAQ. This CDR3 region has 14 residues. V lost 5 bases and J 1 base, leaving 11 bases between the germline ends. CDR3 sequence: CASSPQTENTEAFF. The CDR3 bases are TGTGCCAGCAGCCCCCAGACAGAGAACACTGAAGCTTTCTTT.

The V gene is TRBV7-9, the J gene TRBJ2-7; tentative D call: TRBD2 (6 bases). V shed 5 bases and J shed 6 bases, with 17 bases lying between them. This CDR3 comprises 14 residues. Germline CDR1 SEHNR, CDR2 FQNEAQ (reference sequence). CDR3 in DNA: TGTGCCAGCAGCCGGAGGGACGGCGCGACCGAGCAGTACTTC. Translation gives CASSRRDGATEQYF. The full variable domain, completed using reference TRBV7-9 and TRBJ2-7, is DTGVSQNPRHKITKRGQNVTFRCDPISEHNRLYWYRQTLGQGPEFLTYFQNEAQLEKSRLLSDRFSAERPKGSFSTLEIQRTEQGDSAMYLCASSRRDGATEQYFGPGTRLTVT.

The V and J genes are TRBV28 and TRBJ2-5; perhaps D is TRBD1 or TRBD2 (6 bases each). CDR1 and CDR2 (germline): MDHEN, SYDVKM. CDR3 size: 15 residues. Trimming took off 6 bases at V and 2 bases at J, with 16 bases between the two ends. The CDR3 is CASSPARGGQETQYF. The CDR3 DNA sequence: TGTGCCAGCAGCCCCGCCAGGGGAGGACAAGAGACCCAGTACTTC.

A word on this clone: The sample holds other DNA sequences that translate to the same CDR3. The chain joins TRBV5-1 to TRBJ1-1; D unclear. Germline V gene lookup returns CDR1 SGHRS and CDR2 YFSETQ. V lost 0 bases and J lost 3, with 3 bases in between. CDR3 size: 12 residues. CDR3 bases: TGCGCCAGCAGCTTGGGCGACACTGAAGCTTTCTTT. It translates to CASSLGDTEAFF.

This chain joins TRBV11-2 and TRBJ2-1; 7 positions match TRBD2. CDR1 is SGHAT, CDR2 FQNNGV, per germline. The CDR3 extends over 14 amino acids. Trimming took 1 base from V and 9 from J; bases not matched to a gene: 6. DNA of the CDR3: TGTGCCAGCAGCTTAGCTACTAGCGTGACTGAGCAGTTCTTC. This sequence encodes CASSLATSVTEQFF.

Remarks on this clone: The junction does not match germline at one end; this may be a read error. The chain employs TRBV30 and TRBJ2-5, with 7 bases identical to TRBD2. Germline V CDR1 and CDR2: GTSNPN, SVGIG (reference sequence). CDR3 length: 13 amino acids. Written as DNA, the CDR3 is TGTGCCTGGCTGGGGACTACCCAAGGGACCCAGTACTTC. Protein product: CAWLGTTQGTQYF.

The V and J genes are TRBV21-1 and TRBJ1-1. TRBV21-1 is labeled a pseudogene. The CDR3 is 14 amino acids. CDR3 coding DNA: TGTGCCAGCAGCAGGCGGGGCTTAGACTCTGAAGCTTTCTTT. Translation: CASSRRGLDSEAFF.

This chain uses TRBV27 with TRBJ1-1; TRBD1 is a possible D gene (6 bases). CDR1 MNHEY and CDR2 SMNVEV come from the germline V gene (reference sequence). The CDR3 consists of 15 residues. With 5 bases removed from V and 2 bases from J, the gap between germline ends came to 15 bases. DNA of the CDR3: TGTGCCAGCAGTGGCGGAGGACAGCGAAACACTGAAGCTTTCTTT. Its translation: CASSGGGQRNTEAFF.